This TCR beta chain stems from a study of cytomegalovirus exposure and HLA in healthy donors. The CDR3 runs 15 residues. The germline V gene encodes CDR1 MGHRA and CDR2 YSYEKL. The V segment lost 4 bases and the J segment 2 bases; nucleotides outside the gene matches: 5. Primers for the PCR totalled 60 Vbeta and 13 Jbeta. Data came from immunoSEQ multiplex PCR; TCRdb stores just in-frame clones and leaves some out. The repertoire holds fewer than 110,000 clones, with about 80% as singletons. This clone came up a few times. Its antigen is unknown. Within the sample, other DNA sequences also encode this same CDR3. Whole-study results and caveats: In a later analysis, a genetic analysis reported fewer productive-TCR N-insertions in an Asian-associated ancestry cluster than the cohort average. Further analysis was carried out later, and it showed several of the most significant clusters appearing linked to common viral pathogens. Later, an analysis showed that TCR beta chains associated with HLA were more clonally expanded than others that were equally common.

The rearrangement links TRBV4-1 to TRBJ2-5; 9 bases agree with TRBD2. What was sequenced was PBMCs. The clonotype comes from a man aged 30 to 39 in good health and CMV-seropositive. The CDR3 region has the DNA TGCGCCAGCAGCCTCTTAGCGGGGGAACAAGAGACCCAGTACTTC. Protein: CASSLLAGEQETQYF.